Listed below are T cell receptor beta chains from one sample, sequenced in a study of blood T cell repertoires in COVID-19. The repertoire was sequenced with immunoSEQ multiplex PCR; TCRdb's copy has only in-frame clones and lacks some. This sample has about 110,000 clones, with roughly four fifths found just once. The sample was peripheral blood. The receptors were gathered from a woman in her sixties with acute or convalescent COVID-19. The CDR3 runs from the conserved cysteine through the conserved F or W. Fields, in order: D gene, J gene, clone size, V gene, CDR3 protein, CDR3 DNA. The D gene is left open where the match is weak. Only part of the rows carry a size: once, few, many, or a class if the clone is expanded.

TRBD2 | TRBJ2-7 | - | TRBV7-2 | CASSSTSGGVEQYF | TGTGCCAGCAGCTCCACTAGCGGGGGGGTCGAGCAGTACTTC
- | TRBJ1-1 | once | TRBV13 | CASSLRGVAEAFF | TGTGCCAGCAGCTTAAGGGGCGTCGCTGAAGCTTTCTTT
TRBD2 | TRBJ2-2 | - | TRBV2 | CASSAGSGGTGELFF | TGTGCCAGCAGTGCCGGTAGCGGGGGAACCGGGGAGCTGTTTTTT
- | TRBJ2-3 | - | TRBV9 | CASSVSGDTQYF | TGTGCCAGCAGCGTCTCGGGGGATACGCAGTATTTT
TRBD1 | TRBJ2-7 | - | TRBV18 | CASSEPGQGAYEQYF | TGTGCCAGCTCAGAACCGGGACAGGGGGCCTACGAGCAGTACTTC
TRBD2 | TRBJ2-5 | - | TRBV6-5 | CASSYGLGQETQYF | TGTGCCAGCAGTTATGGACTAGGGCAAGAGACCCAGTACTTC
- | TRBJ1-5 | - | TRBV19 | CASSIWGDGNQPQHF | TGTGCCAGTAGTATTTGGGGGGACGGCAATCAGCCCCAGCATTTT
TRBD1 | TRBJ2-7 | - | TRBV5-6 | CASSLRQGSYEQYF | TGTGCCAGCAGCTTGAGACAGGGGTCCTACGAGCAGTACTTC
- | TRBJ2-7 | - | TRBV12-3/TRBV12-4 | CASSRTITYEQYF | TGTGCCAGCTCTAGAACTATCACCTACGAGCAGTACTTC
- | TRBJ1-2 | - | TRBV29-1 | CSVFDSLRVYGYTF | TGCAGCGTTTTCGACAGCCTTAGGGTCTATGGCTACACCTTC
- | TRBJ1-2 | - | TRBV18 | CASSPAGQNGYTF | TGTGCCAGCTCACCGGCAGGGCAGAATGGCTACACCTTC
- | TRBJ1-1 | few | TRBV6-5 | CASAGGGSFAEAFF | TGTGCCAGCGCCGGGGGGGGTTCCTTCGCTGAAGCTTTCTTT
- | TRBJ1-5 | - | TRBV7-2 | CASSLVENQPQHF | TGTGCCAGCAGCTTAGTTGAGAATCAGCCCCAGCATTTT
TRBD1 | TRBJ2-2 | - | TRBV24-1 | CATSDFPDRGNTGELFF | TGTGCCACCAGTGATTTCCCGGACAGGGGTAACACCGGGGAGCTGTTTTTT
- | TRBJ1-1 | - | TRBV30 | CAWSAGMNTEAFF | TGTGCCTGGAGTGCAGGGATGAACACTGAAGCTTTCTTT
- | TRBJ1-1 | - | TRBV30 | CAYGSRGMNTEAFF | TGTGCCTACGGGTCAAGGGGTATGAACACTGAAGCTTTCTTT
- | TRBJ1-2 | - | TRBV6-2/TRBV6-3 | CASSYIRSGNYGYTF | TGTGCCAGCAGTTACATTCGTTCAGGAAACTATGGCTACACCTTC
- | TRBJ2-3 | - | TRBV6-2/TRBV6-3 | CASSYGGHADTQYF | TGTGCCAGCAGTTACGGGGGACACGCAGATACGCAGTATTTT
- | TRBJ1-6 | - | TRBV27 | CASSLSTGYGHSPLHF | TGTGCCAGCAGTTTATCAACAGGGTACGGTCATTCACCCCTCCACTTT
- | TRBJ2-3 | - | TRBV6-1 | CASSGSRLANTDTQYF | TGTGCCAGCAGTGGTTCCCGACTGGCTAACACAGATACGCAGTATTTT
TRBD1 | TRBJ1-1 | - | TRBV5-6 | CASSLVHRGGITEAFF | TGTGCCAGCAGCTTGGTTCACAGGGGGGGAATCACTGAAGCTTTCTTT
- | TRBJ2-2 | - | TRBV11-1 | CASSLAITGHNTGELFF | TGTGCCAGCAGCTTAGCGATCACAGGCCATAACACCGGGGAGCTGTTTTTT
TRBD2 | TRBJ2-3 | - | TRBV5-1 | CASSLGSGGATDTQYF | TGCGCCAGCAGCTTGGGGAGCGGGGGGGCGACAGATACGCAGTATTTT
- | TRBJ1-2 | - | TRBV6-5 | CASSKGGNYGYTF | TGTGCCAGCAGTAAGGGGGGGAACTATGGCTACACCTTC
- | TRBJ1-2 | - | TRBV5-6 | CASSLDRGGYTF | TGTGCCAGCAGCTTGGATCGAGGGGGCTACACCTTC
TRBD1 | TRBJ2-7 | - | TRBV28 | CASTATGVTYEQYF | TGTGCCAGCACCGCGACAGGGGTCACCTACGAGCAGTACTTC
- | TRBJ2-3 | - | TRBV5-1 | CASSLASGDGTDTQYF | TGCGCCAGCAGCTTGGCCTCGGGTGACGGGACAGATACGCAGTATTTT
TRBD2 | TRBJ2-5 | - | TRBV18 | CASSPGTSGSQETQYF | TGTGCCAGCTCACCGGGGACTAGCGGGAGCCAAGAGACCCAGTACTTC
- | TRBJ2-2 | once | TRBV18 | CASSPGSLEAGGELFF | TGTGCCAGCTCACCAGGGAGCCTAGAGGCGGGCGGGGAGCTGTTTTTT
- | TRBJ2-7 | - | TRBV9 | CASSVAQLPNEQYF | TGTGCCAGCAGCGTAGCGCAGTTGCCGAACGAGCAGTACTTC
- | TRBJ1-6 | few | TRBV6-5 | CASSYSESSRGSPLHF | TGTGCCAGCAGTTACTCGGAGTCTTCTCGGGGTTCACCCCTCCACTTT
- | TRBJ1-2 | - | TRBV2 | CAIEKQGENGYTF | TGTGCCATCGAGAAACAGGGTGAGAATGGCTACACCTTC
- | TRBJ1-4 | - | TRBV6-5 | CASSGGYNEKLFF | TGTGCCAGCAGCGGCGGTTATAATGAAAAACTGTTTTTT
TRBD1 | TRBJ1-5 | once | TRBV4-1 | CASSQEGQGRQPQHF | TGCGCCAGCAGCCAAGAAGGACAGGGCCGCCAGCCCCAGCATTTT
- | TRBJ2-1 | - | TRBV7-9 | CASSSAGADSYNEQFF | TGTGCCAGCAGCTCCGCGGGGGCGGACTCCTACAATGAGCAGTTCTTC
TRBD1 | TRBJ2-7 | few | TRBV6-5 | CASSGSGTGSYEQYF | TGTGCCAGCAGCGGATCCGGGACAGGGAGCTACGAGCAGTACTTC
- | TRBJ2-7 | once | TRBV7-9 | CASSSGGREDEQYF | TGTGCCAGCAGCTCGGGGGGCAGGGAAGACGAGCAGTACTTC
- | TRBJ1-1 | few | TRBV19 | CASSIKGKNTEAFF | TGTGCCAGTAGTATAAAGGGGAAGAACACTGAAGCTTTCTTT
- | TRBJ1-6 | - | TRBV21-1 | CASSSDSPNSPLHF | TGTGCCAGCAGCTCCGACAGCCCTAATTCACCCCTCCACTTT
TRBD1 | TRBJ1-1 | - | TRBV6-2/TRBV6-3 | CASSYPSEHRGAYTEAFF | TGTGCCAGCAGTTACCCGTCGGAGCACAGGGGCGCCTACACTGAAGCTTTCTTT
- | TRBJ1-4 | few | TRBV27 | CASSSNRQGDEKLFF | TGTGCCAGCAGTTCGAATCGGCAGGGCGACGAAAAACTGTTTTTT
- | TRBJ1-5 | - | TRBV9 | CASSPDGVQPQHF | TGTGCCAGCAGCCCCGACGGAGTTCAGCCCCAGCATTTT
TRBD2 | TRBJ2-3 | - | TRBV6-5 | CASRTLTSAIDTQYF | TGTGCCAGCCGTACGTTGACTAGCGCGATAGATACGCAGTATTTT
TRBD1 | TRBJ1-2 | - | TRBV7-9 | CASSTSGTGPSFFYGYTF | TGTGCCAGCAGCACCTCCGGGACAGGGCCCTCCTTTTTCTATGGCTACACCTTC
- | TRBJ1-2 | - | TRBV30 | CAWSVRQDYGYTF | TGTGCCTGGAGTGTGAGACAGGACTATGGCTACACCTTC
TRBD2 | TRBJ2-1 | - | TRBV7-2 | CASSLALGGGAYEQFF | TGTGCCAGCAGCTTAGCGTTGGGCGGGGGGGCGTATGAGCAGTTCTTC
- | TRBJ2-2 | once | TRBV9 | CASSPLSTGELFF | TGTGCCAGCAGCCCCCTTAGTACCGGGGAGCTGTTTTTT
TRBD1 | TRBJ2-3 | - | TRBV5-8 | CASSRGQGAASTDTQYF | TGTGCCAGCAGCAGGGGACAGGGGGCCGCTAGCACAGATACGCAGTATTTT
- | TRBJ1-1 | - | TRBV19 | CASSISGLGEAFF | TGTGCCAGTAGTATTTCAGGGTTGGGTGAAGCTTTCTTT
- | TRBJ1-2 | - | TRBV15 | CATSRAYSSNYGYTF | TGTGCCACCAGCAGAGCTTACAGTTCTAACTATGGCTACACCTTC